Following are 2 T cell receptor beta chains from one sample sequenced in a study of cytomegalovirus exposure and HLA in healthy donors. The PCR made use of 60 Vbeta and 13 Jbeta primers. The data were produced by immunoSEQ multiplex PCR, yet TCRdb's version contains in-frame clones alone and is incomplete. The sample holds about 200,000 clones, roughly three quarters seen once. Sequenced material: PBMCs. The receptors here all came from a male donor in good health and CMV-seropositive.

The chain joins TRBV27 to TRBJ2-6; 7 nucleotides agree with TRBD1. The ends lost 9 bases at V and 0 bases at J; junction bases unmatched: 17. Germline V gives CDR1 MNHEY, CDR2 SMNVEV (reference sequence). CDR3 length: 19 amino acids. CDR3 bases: TGTGCCAGTTCCTCCCCCCGTACAGGGGTTCTCTCTGGGGCCAACGTCCTGACTTTC. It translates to CASSSPRTGVLSGANVLTF.

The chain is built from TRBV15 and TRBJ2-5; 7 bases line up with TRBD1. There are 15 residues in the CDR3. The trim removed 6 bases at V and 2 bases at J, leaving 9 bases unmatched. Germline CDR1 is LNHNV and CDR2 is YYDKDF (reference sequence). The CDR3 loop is CATSPGQRDQETQYF. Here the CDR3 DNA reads TGTGCCACCAGTCCGGGACAGCGCGATCAAGAGACCCAGTACTTC.